This T cell receptor beta chain was recovered during a study of pediatric ulcerative colitis. Libraries were prepared by immunoSEQ multiplex PCR; TCRdb keeps only in-frame clonotypes and omits some of them. Of approximately 30,000 clones in the sample, roughly four fifths were seen once. J lost 6 bases, V lost 4 bases, and 8 bases had no gene match. Germline CDR1 and CDR2: SGHDT and YYEEEE. The CDR3 consists of 14 residues. Note on this clone: Its antigen is not known.

Regarding the study as a whole: No controls had the two rectal clonotypes shared by ulcerative colitis patients. Blood samples from a couple of patients yielded substantially fewer templates and were excluded from blood-rectal overlap analysis.

This clonotype originated in a boy aged 10-17 years with severe ulcerative colitis. The sample comprised blood. The genes are TRBV5-6 and TRBJ1-2; the match to TRBD1 covers 8 bases. The chain's CDR3 is CASSQTGVGDGYTF. In DNA, the CDR3 is TGTGCCAGCAGCCAGACAGGGGTCGGCGATGGCTACACCTTC. The full variable domain, completed using reference TRBV5-6 and TRBJ1-2, is DAGVTQSPTHLIKTRGQQVTLRCSPKSGHDTVSWYQQALGQGPQFIFQYYEEEERQRGNFPDRFSGHQFPNYSSELNVNALLLGDSALYLCASSQTGVGDGYTFGSGTRLTVV.